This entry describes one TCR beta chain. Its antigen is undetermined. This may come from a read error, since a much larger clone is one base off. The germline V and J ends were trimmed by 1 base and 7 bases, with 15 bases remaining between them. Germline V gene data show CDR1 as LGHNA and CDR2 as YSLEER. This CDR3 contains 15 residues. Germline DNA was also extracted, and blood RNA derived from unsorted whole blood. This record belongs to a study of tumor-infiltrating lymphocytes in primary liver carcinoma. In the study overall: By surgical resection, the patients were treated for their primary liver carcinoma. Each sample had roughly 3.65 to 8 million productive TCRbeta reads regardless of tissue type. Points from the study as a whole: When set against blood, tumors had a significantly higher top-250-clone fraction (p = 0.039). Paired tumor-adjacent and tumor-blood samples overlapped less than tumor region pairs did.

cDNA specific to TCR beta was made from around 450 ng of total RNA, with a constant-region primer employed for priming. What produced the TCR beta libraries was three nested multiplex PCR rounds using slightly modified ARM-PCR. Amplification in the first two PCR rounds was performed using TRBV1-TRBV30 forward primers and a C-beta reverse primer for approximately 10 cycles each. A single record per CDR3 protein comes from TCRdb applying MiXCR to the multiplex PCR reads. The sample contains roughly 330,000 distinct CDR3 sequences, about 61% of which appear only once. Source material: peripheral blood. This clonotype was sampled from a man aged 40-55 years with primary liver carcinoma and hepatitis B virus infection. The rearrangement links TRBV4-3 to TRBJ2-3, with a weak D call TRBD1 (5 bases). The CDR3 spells CASSQGTWNWYTQYF. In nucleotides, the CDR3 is TGCGCCAGCAGCCAAGGGACATGGAATTGGTATACGCAGTATTTT.